The 24 T cell receptor beta chains given below trace back to one sample, sequenced in a study of response to subunit inactivated influenza vaccine (dated by TCRdb to 2016 to 2019). The method behind the library was RT-PCR. Reads for this sample came from an Illumina HiSeq 2500. Using fastp trimming at Q25 and MiXCR clonotype assembly, TCRdb reanalyzed the public sequencing data and kept in-frame beta chains. Identical CDR3 proteins give one entry, which carries the most common genes and DNA. The sample contains about 570,000 distinct CDR3 sequences, 10% to 12% of them found a single time. The biggest ten clones account for approximately 9.9% of the sample. These records were also assigned to another study, of T cells expressing NK-cell markers. Taken from the second paper: TCR beta cDNA libraries were made by 5'RACE template switching that added a universal primer site and unique molecular identifiers.

This specimen consisted of PBMCs from blood, obtained on the day of vaccination. All receptors derive from a man aged 45-60 years who received an inactivated influenza vaccine. Donor details come from another sample of the same person, matched by shared clones.

This clonotype was seen ten or more times. This CDR3 is CASSLWGDGNQPQHF. For the CDR3, the DNA is TGTGCCAGCAGTTTATGGGGGGACGGCAATCAGCCCCAGCATTTT. This chain links TRBV27 with TRBJ1-5; maybe TRBD1 (5 bases). Germline-derived CDR1 and CDR2 are MNHEY and SMNVEV (reference sequence). CDR3 size: 15 residues. V was pared by 1 base and J by 2 bases, with 9 bases between.

CDR3 sequence: CASNGHVNEKLFF. The DNA for the CDR3 is TGTGCCAGCAACGGACACGTTAATGAAAAACTGTTTTTT. The J gene is TRBJ1-4, the V gene TRBV6-2 or TRBV6-3; a possible D gene is TRBD1 (5 bases). Trimming removed 7 bases at V and 4 bases at J, with 10 bases between. The CDR3 runs 13 residues. Germline lookup yields CDR1 MNHEY and CDR2 SVGEGT.

A few counts support this clonotype. The J gene is TRBJ2-5, the V gene TRBV20-1; no reliable D call. The CDR3 totals 13 residues. Germline assignment: CDR1 DFQATT and CDR2 SNEGSKA (reference sequence). Trimming stripped 0 bases from V and 4 bases from J, with 9 bases between. The DNA of the CDR3 is TGCAGTGCTAGAGATTTAGGGCCAGAGACCCAGTACTTC. Amino acid sequence: CSARDLGPETQYF.

This clonotype was picked up many times. This chain connects TRBV28 to TRBJ1-1; perhaps TRBD1 as D (5 bases). Trimming pared 2 bases from V and 2 bases from J, leaving 9 bases between. CDR1 and CDR2 (germline): MDHEN, SYDVKM. The CDR3 has 14 amino acids. The CDR3 DNA follows: TGTGCCAGCAGTTTACTGGGACCCAACACTGAAGCTTTCTTT. This gives the protein CASSLLGPNTEAFF.

The J gene is TRBJ2-7, the V gene TRBV6-1; no clear D gene. Between the trimmed V and J ends, which lost 7 bases and 5 bases, there was a span of 21 bases. The length of the CDR3 is 15 residues. Germline V lookup: CDR1 MNHNS, CDR2 SASEGT. The CDR3 nucleotides read TGTGCCAGCACCCTAAGAGGACCCCCCACTGACGAGCAGTACTTC. Its translation is CASTLRGPPTDEQYF.

This clonotype was recorded at least ten times. V usage is TRBV7-2 and J usage is TRBJ2-3; D tentatively reads TRBD1 or TRBD2 (5 bases each). The CDR3 extends over 16 amino acids. CDR1 is SGHTA, CDR2 FQGNSA, per germline. The ends were cut back, 3 bases at V and 2 bases at J, with 15 bases in the middle. The CDR3 coding sequence is TGTGCCAGCAGCTTTCTGGGACCTCTGGCCACAGATACGCAGTATTTT. The encoded protein is CASSFLGPLATDTQYF.

The chain carries TRBV5-1 and TRBJ2-7, with TRBD1 matching over 8 bases. V trimming: 4 bases; J trimming: 1 base; junction bases outside the gene matches: 10. The germline V gene has CDR1 SGHRS and CDR2 YFSETQ. This CDR3 spans 16 amino acids. The CDR3, as DNA: TGCGCCAGCAGCGCTGCAGGGGGCGTTGAATCCTACGAGCAGTACTTC. Protein: CASSAAGGVESYEQYF.

This clonotype was observed a few times. The chain joins TRBV5-1 to TRBJ2-5; a possible D gene is TRBD1 (6 bases). Between the trimmed V and J ends, which lost 4 bases and 4 bases, there was a span of 11 bases. The CDR3 has 13 residues. Germline lookup yields CDR1 SGHRS and CDR2 YFSETQ. CDR3 sequence reads: CASSTGHRETQYF. The DNA for the CDR3 is TGCGCCAGCAGCACGGGACACAGAGAGACCCAGTACTTC.

This clonotype was seen repeatedly, ten times or more. This chain joins TRBV7-2 and TRBJ2-1; 11 bases align to TRBD2. V dropped 6 bases and J dropped 0; count of bases not matched to a gene: 1. Germline CDR1 reads SGHTA; CDR2 reads FQGNSA. This CDR3 spans 15 amino acids. The DNA of the CDR3 is TGTGCCAGCAGTACTAGCGGGGGCTCCTACAATGAGCAGTTCTTC. Translating gives CASSTSGGSYNEQFF.

This clonotype showed up many times. The rearrangement links TRBV5-1 to TRBJ2-3; D is unresolved. CDR1 and CDR2 (germline): SGHRS, YFSETQ. The CDR3 length is 12 residues. V was trimmed by 0 bases and J by 3 bases, leaving 2 bases between them. This CDR3 is CASSLATDTQYF. The CDR3 DNA follows: TGCGCCAGCAGCTTGGCGACAGATACGCAGTATTTT.

The rearrangement links TRBV20-1 to TRBJ2-1; 15 nucleotides align to TRBD2. This CDR3 spans 18 amino acids. Germline CDR1 reads DFQATT; CDR2 reads SNEGSKA (reference sequence). Germline trimming cut 1 base from V and 1 base from J; bases unmatched to any gene: 5. The CDR3 region has the DNA TGCAGTGCTAGAGGAATGGGGACTAGCGGGAGGTCCTACAATGAGCAGTTCTTC. This translates into CSARGMGTSGRSYNEQFF.

V gene TRBV27 combines with J gene TRBJ2-7; 13 bases agree with TRBD2. V lost 6 bases, J lost 3 bases, and 8 bases stayed unmatched. Germline V lookup: CDR1 MNHEY, CDR2 SMNVEV (reference sequence). This CDR3 spans 16 amino acids. In DNA form, the CDR3 reads TGTGCCAGCAGACAGGGACTAGCGGGAAGCTTCTACGAGCAGTACTTC. It yields the protein CASRQGLAGSFYEQYF.

This clonotype appeared a few times. The chain uses TRBV5-1 and TRBJ1-2; D is undetermined. The CDR3 covers 14 residues. V was trimmed by 0 bases and J by 2 bases, leaving 8 bases between them. Germline V lookup: CDR1 SGHRS, CDR2 YFSETQ. CDR3 amino acids: CASSLGTMNYGYTF. CDR3 DNA: TGCGCCAGCAGCTTGGGGACGATGAACTATGGCTACACCTTC.

The chain is built from TRBV20-1 and TRBJ2-5, with 8 bases lining up with TRBD2. J lost 7 bases, V lost 6 bases, and 10 bases had no gene match. CDR3 length: 13 amino acids. Germline V gives CDR1 DFQATT, CDR2 SNEGSKA (reference sequence). For the CDR3, the DNA is TGCAGTGCACCCCGGGGGGGCCGATGGACCCAGTACTTC. This sequence encodes CSAPRGGRWTQYF.

The sample holds many counts of this clonotype. V usage is TRBV7-8 and J usage is TRBJ2-4; TRBD2 matches at 14 bases. The CDR3 is 17 amino acids. V was pared by 1 base and J by 6 bases, with 5 bases of the junction left unmatched. Germline CDR1 and CDR2: SGHVS and FQNEAQ. The CDR3 bases are TGTGCCAGCAGCTTAGGGGGGACTAGCGGGGGCCTAAACATTCAGTACTTC. This translates into CASSLGGTSGGLNIQYF.

The chain combines TRBV28 with TRBJ2-7; TRBD2 aligns across 10 bases. V shed 6 bases and J 5 bases; nucleotides not matched to a gene: 13. CDR3 size: 16 residues. Germline CDR1 is MDHEN and CDR2 is SYDVKM. DNA for the CDR3: TGTGCCAGCAGCTCCCTAGCGGGAGCGGTTTTCCACGAGCAGTACTTC. This sequence encodes CASSSLAGAVFHEQYF.

This clonotype was observed a handful of times. V is TRBV7-2 and J is TRBJ2-2; D ambiguous. The CDR3 is made up of 14 amino acids. Germline CDR1 SGHTA, CDR2 FQGNSA. Deletions cut 2 bases from V and 3 bases from J, with 7 bases between. As DNA, the CDR3 is TGTGCCAGCAGCTTAAGCACCTACACCGGGGAGCTGTTTTTT. It specifies CASSLSTYTGELFF. Full variable domain (outside the CDR3, taken from reference TRBV7-2 and TRBJ2-2): GAGVSQSPSNKVTEKGKDVELRCDPISGHTALYWYRQSLGQGLEFLIYFQGNSAPDKSGLPSDRFSAERTGGSVSTLTIQRTQQEDSAVYLCASSLSTYTGELFFGEGSRLTVL.

This clonotype was detected ten times or more. A read error may produce the germline difference seen at one junction end. The J gene is TRBJ2-2, the V gene TRBV7-7, with TRBD1 matching over 8 bases. Germline CDR1 SSHAT, CDR2 FNYEAQ (reference sequence). The CDR3 length is 15 residues. The CDR3 DNA follows: TGTGCTAGCAGCTTAGGGACAGGTGACACCGGGGAGCTGTTTTTT. Its translation: CASSLGTGDTGELFF. Using reference TRBV7-7 and TRBJ2-2 for the parts outside the CDR3, the full variable domain is GAGVSQSPRYKVTKRGQDVTLRCDPISSHATLYWYQQALGQGPEFLTYFNYEAQPDKSGLPSDRFSAERPEGSISTLTIQRTEQRDSAMYRCASSLGTGDTGELFFGEGSRLTVL.

This clonotype has only a few counts. The genes are TRBV20-1 and TRBJ2-2; unclear D gene. The CDR3 covers 12 residues. Germline V gene data show CDR1 as DFQATT and CDR2 as SNEGSKA (reference sequence). Trimming pared 4 bases from V and 5 bases from J, leaving 8 bases between. The CDR3 protein is CSATRRTGELFF. In DNA, the CDR3 is TGCAGTGCTACTCGGCGGACCGGGGAGCTGTTTTTT.

This clonotype was counted between two and nine times. The genes are TRBV20-1 and TRBJ2-5, with 9 bases matching TRBD1. The CDR3 is 13 amino acids. Germline assignment: CDR1 DFQATT and CDR2 SNEGSKA (reference sequence). V shed 2 bases, J shed 4 bases, and the junction held 2 bases outside the gene matches. The CDR3 spells CSARNRGLETQYF. Written as DNA, the CDR3 is TGCAGTGCTAGAAACAGGGGGCTAGAGACCCAGTACTTC.

The chain couples TRBV20-1 to TRBJ1-1, with 8 positions matching TRBD1. Trimming cost V 6 bases and J 0 bases; bases outside gene matches: 15. There are 17 residues in the CDR3. Germline CDR1 DFQATT, CDR2 SNEGSKA (reference sequence). This CDR3 is CSATGLPGQAMNTEAFF. CDR3 coding DNA: TGCAGTGCCACGGGACTTCCGGGACAGGCAATGAACACTGAAGCTTTCTTT.

This sequence joins TRBV29-1 and TRBJ2-7, with D perhaps matching TRBD2 (6 bases). With 4 bases removed from V and 6 bases from J, the gap between germline ends came to 19 bases. This CDR3 has 14 residues. The germline V gene has CDR1 SQVTM and CDR2 ANQGSEA. The CDR3 loop is CSVGGRDQGLEQYF. CDR3 sequence (DNA): TGCAGCGTTGGAGGGCGGGACCAGGGCCTCGAGCAGTACTTC.

V gene TRBV7-2 combines with J gene TRBJ2-7; a possible D gene is TRBD2 (7 bases). The CDR3 has 17 amino acids. Trimming took off 0 bases at V and 2 bases at J, with 17 bases between the two ends. Germline lookup yields CDR1 SGHTA and CDR2 FQGNSA. The CDR3 spells CASSLAGGPFVAYEQYF. The CDR3, as DNA: TGTGCCAGCAGCTTAGCGGGGGGGCCGTTTGTCGCCTACGAGCAGTACTTC.

The chain recombines TRBV7-2 with TRBJ1-3; D might be TRBD1 (5 bases). The CDR3 totals 14 residues. Germline CDR1 SGHTA, CDR2 FQGNSA. The V gene lost 5 bases and the J gene lost 0 bases, with 8 bases spanning the gap. CDR3 in DNA: TGTGCCAGCAGCCCGGACATCTCTGGAAACACCATATATTTT. Encoded protein: CASSPDISGNTIYF.